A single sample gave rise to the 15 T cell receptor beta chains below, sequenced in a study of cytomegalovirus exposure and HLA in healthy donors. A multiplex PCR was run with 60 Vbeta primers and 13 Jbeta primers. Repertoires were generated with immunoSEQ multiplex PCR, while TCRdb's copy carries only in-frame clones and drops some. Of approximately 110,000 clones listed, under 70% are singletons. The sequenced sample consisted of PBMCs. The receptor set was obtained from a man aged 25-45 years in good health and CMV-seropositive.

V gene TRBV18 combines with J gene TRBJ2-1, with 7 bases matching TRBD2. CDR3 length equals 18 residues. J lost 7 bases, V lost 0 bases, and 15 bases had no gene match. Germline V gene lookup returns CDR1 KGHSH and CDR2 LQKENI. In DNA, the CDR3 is TGTGCCAGCTCACCACCGACTTGGCTAGCGGCTAAGTCGAATGAGCAGTTCTTC. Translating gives CASSPPTWLAAKSNEQFF.

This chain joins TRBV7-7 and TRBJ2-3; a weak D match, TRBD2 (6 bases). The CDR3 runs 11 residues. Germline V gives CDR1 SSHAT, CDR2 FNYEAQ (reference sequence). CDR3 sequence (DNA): TGTGCTAGCGGCACGGGGGATACGCAGTATTTT. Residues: CASGTGDTQYF.

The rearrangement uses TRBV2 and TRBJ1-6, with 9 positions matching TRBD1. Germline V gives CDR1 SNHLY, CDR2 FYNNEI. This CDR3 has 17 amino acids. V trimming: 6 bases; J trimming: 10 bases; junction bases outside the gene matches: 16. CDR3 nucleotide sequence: TGTGCCAGCAGCTCCGGGACAGGGTCGCGGCTATACTCACCCCTCCACTTT. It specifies CASSSGTGSRLYSPLHF.

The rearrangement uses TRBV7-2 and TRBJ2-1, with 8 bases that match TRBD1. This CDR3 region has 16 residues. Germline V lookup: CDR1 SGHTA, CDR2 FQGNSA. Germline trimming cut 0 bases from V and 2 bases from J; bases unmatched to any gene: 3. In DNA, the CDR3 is TGTGCCAGCAGCTTAGCTGTGACAGGGGCCTACAATGAGCAGTTCTTC. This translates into CASSLAVTGAYNEQFF.

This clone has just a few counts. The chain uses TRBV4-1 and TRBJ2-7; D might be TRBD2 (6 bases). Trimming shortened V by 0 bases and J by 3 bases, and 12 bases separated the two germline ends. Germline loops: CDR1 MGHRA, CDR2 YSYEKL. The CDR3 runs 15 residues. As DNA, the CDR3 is TGCGCCAGCAGCCAAGATCACGGGGGTTACTACGAGCAGTACTTC. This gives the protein CASSQDHGGYYEQYF.

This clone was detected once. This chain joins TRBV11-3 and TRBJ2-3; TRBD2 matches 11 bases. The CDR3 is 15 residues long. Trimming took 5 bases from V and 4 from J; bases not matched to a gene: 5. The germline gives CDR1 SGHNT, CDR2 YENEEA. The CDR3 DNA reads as TGTGCCAGCAGCCCGCAGGGACTAGCGGCAGATACGCAGTATTTT. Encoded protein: CASSPQGLAADTQYF. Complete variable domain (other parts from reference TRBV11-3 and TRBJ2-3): EAGVVQSPRYKIIEKKQPVAFWCNPISGHNTLYWYLQNLGQGPELLIRYENEEAVDDSQLPKDRFSAERLKGVDSTLKIQPAELGDSAVYLCASSPQGLAADTQYFGPGTRLTVL.

The CDR3 protein is CASSRQVSGELFF. CDR3 DNA sequence: TGTGCCAGCAGCCGCCAGGTATCCGGGGAGCTGTTTTTT. The chain recombines TRBV7-3 with TRBJ2-2; unclear D gene. The CDR3 has 13 amino acids. Trimming left V 5 bases short and J 6 bases short, with 10 bases between. The germline CDR1 and CDR2 sequences are SGHTA and FQGTGA. Together with reference TRBV7-3 and TRBJ2-2, the CDR3 gives the full variable domain: GAGVSQTPSNKVTEKGKYVELRCDPISGHTALYWYRQSLGQGPEFLIYFQGTGAADDSGLPNDRFFAVRPEGSVSTLKIQRTERGDSAVYLCASSRQVSGELFFGEGSRLTVL.

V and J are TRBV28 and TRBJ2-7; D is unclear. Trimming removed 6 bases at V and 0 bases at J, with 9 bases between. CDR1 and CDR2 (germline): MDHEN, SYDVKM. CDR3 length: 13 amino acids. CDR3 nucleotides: TGTGCCAGCAGCCTAAGGAGCTCCTACGAGCAGTACGTC. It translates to CASSLRSSYEQYV.

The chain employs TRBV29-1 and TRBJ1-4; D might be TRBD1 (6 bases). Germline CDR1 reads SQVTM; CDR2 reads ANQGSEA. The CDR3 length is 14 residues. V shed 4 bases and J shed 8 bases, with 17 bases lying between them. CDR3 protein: CSVVPGAQGEKLFF. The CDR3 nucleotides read TGCAGCGTTGTCCCAGGGGCTCAAGGGGAAAAACTGTTTTTT. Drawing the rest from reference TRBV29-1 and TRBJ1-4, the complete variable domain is SAVISQKPSRDICQRGTSLTIQCQVDSQVTMMFWYRQQPGQSLTLIATANQGSEATYESGFVIDKFPISRPNLTFSTLTVSNMSPEDSSIYLCSVVPGAQGEKLFFGSGTQLSVL.

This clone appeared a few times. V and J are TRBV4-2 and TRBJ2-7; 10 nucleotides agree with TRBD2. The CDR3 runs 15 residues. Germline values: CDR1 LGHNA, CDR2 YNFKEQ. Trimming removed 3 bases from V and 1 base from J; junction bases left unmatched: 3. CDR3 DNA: TGTGCCAGCAGCCATGGACTAGCGGAGTCCTACGAGCAGTACTTC. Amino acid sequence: CASSHGLAESYEQYF.

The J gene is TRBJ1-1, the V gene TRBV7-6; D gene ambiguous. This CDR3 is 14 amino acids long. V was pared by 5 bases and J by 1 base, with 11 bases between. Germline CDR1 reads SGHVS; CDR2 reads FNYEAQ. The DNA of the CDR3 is TGTGCCAGCAGCCTCCGGTCAGGGAACACTGAAGCTTTCTTT. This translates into CASSLRSGNTEAFF.

The CDR3 nucleotides are TGTGCCAGCAGCTTTCCGCCAGGGCTTAACTATGGCTACACCTTC. Translated, it gives CASSFPPGLNYGYTF. The chain recombines TRBV7-9 with TRBJ1-2; the D gene is possibly TRBD1 (5 bases). V lost 3 bases to trimming and J lost 1 base, with 12 bases between them. The CDR3 is made up of 15 amino acids. CDR1 and CDR2 (germline): SEHNR, FQNEAQ (reference sequence).

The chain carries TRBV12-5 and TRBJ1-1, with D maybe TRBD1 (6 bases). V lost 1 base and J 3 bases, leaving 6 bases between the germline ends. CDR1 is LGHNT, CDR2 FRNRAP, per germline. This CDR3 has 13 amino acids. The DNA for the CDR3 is TGTGCTAGTGGTTTGGGGACAGACACTGAAGCTTTCTTT. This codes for CASGLGTDTEAFF.

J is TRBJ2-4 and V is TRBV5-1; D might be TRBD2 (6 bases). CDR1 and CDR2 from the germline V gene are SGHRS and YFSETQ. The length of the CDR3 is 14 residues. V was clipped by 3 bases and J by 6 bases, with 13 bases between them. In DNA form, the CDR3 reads TGCGCCAGCAGCTCGGATCCGGGACTAAACATTCAGTACTTC. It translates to CASSSDPGLNIQYF. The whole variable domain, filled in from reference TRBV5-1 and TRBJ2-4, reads KAGVTQTPRYLIKTRGQQVTLSCSPISGHRSVSWYQQTPGQGLQFLFEYFSETQRNKGNFPGRFSGRQFSNSRSEMNVSTLELGDSALYLCASSSDPGLNIQYFGAGTRLSVL.

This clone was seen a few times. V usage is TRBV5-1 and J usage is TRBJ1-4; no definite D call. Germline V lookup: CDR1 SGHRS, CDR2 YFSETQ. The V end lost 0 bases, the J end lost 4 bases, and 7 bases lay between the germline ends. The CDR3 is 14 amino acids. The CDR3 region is CASSLDILNEKLFF. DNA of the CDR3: TGCGCCAGCAGCTTGGACATCCTTAATGAAAAACTGTTTTTT.